This record looks at one T cell receptor (beta chain) sequence and its context. The data belong to a study of T-cell reconstitution after alpha-beta-depleted transplantation in children. The V gene end was trimmed by 5 bases and the J gene end by 14 bases; junction bases not matched to a gene: 11. The CDR3 has 14 residues. From germline, CDR1 is MNHNS and CDR2 SASEGT. Unique molecular identifiers were incorporated during preparation of the TCRbeta library. TCRdb ran MiXCR on the PCR reads and lists one entry per CDR3 protein. The top ten hold roughly 4% of the sample, which has over 550,000 distinct CDR3 sequences, 10% seen once.

This rearrangement joins TRBV6-1 to TRBJ2-4; 11 bases match TRBD2. The material sequenced was PBMCs from the stem cell graft donor, taken from the stem cell graft. The receptor was derived from a human donor who donated a stem cell graft to a child with acute myeloid leukemia. CDR3 residues: CASSPGLAGHLKYF. The DNA of the CDR3 is TGTGCCAGCAGTCCCGGACTAGCGGGCCACCTAAAGTACTTC.